A single sample is the source of the 16 T cell receptor beta chains below, sequenced in a study of T cell repertoires in cytomegalovirus infection. A single record per CDR3 protein comes from TCRdb applying MiXCR to the reads. This sample carries fewer than 550,000 distinct CDR3 sequences, 30% to 40% of them seen once, and the ten largest clones take about 13%. Material for sequencing was PBMCs. These receptors all stem from a human donor in good health (CMV status not recorded). Some clones in this sample may be carry-over from other donors' samples.

This clonotype appeared a few times. This sequence joins TRBV5-4 and TRBJ1-1, with D tentatively TRBD1 (5 bases). Trimming shortened V by 10 bases and J by 3 bases, and 16 bases separated the two germline ends. Germline CDR1 SGHNT, CDR2 YYREEE (reference sequence). The CDR3 contains 13 residues. CDR3 loop: CADSGTLDTEAFF. The DNA of the CDR3 is TGTGCCGACTCCGGGACTCTTGACACTGAAGCTTTCTTT.

This clonotype was counted only a few times. The rearrangement links TRBV28 to TRBJ2-5, with TRBD1 matching over 7 bases. Germline CDR1 MDHEN, CDR2 SYDVKM. Germline trimming cut 7 bases from V and 3 bases from J; bases unmatched to any gene: 8. The CDR3 has 14 amino acids. CDR3 residues: CASNSPGQKETQYF. The CDR3, as DNA: TGTGCCAGCAATTCCCCGGGACAGAAAGAGACCCAGTACTTC.

A few counts support this clonotype. The chain joins TRBV12-3 or TRBV12-4 to TRBJ1-2; TRBD1 aligns across 7 bases. This CDR3 has 13 residues. Trimming removed 10 bases from V and 3 bases from J; junction bases left unmatched: 8. The CDR3 spells CATTQGLDYGYTF. DNA for the CDR3: TGTGCCACCACACAGGGGCTCGACTATGGCTACACCTTC.

This clonotype has more than one count but fewer than ten. This rearrangement joins TRBV12-3 or TRBV12-4 to TRBJ2-7; D is unclear. This CDR3 contains 12 residues. The V end lost 8 bases, the J end lost 7 bases, and 15 bases lay between the germline ends. The CDR3 DNA follows: TGTGCCAGCGCTTCTGGGGTGGGGGAGCAGTACTTC. Encoded protein: CASASGVGEQYF.

This clonotype appeared a few times. CDR3 in amino acids: CATSNDGRANYGYTF. Written as DNA, the CDR3 is TGTGCCACCAGCAACGACGGACGGGCTAACTATGGCTACACCTTC. The chain has TRBV15 and TRBJ1-2; no definite D call. Trimming pared 4 bases from V and 0 bases from J, leaving 12 bases between. The CDR3 sequence is 15 residues long. CDR1 and CDR2 from the germline V gene are LNHNV and YYDKDF (reference sequence).

Ten or more counts support this clonotype. The chain employs TRBV7-8 and TRBJ1-1; D perhaps matches TRBD1 (5 bases). The CDR3 contains 16 residues. The V end was cut by 7 bases, the J end by 2 bases, with 20 bases between. The V gene's germline CDR1 is SGHVS and CDR2 FQNEAQ. For the CDR3, the DNA is TGTGCCAGCATCCTAACAGGCCCAAGTACAAACACTGAAGCTTTCTTT. Amino acids: CASILTGPSTNTEAFF.

The chain combines TRBV7-9 with TRBJ2-3; no definite D call. This CDR3 is built from 14 residues. V lost 5 bases and J lost 4, with 13 bases in between. Germline V lookup: CDR1 SEHNR, CDR2 FQNEAQ (reference sequence). CDR3 DNA sequence: TGTGCCAGCAGCACTCGCGGTGTCCCAGATACGCAGTATTTT. Amino acids: CASSTRGVPDTQYF.

With regard to this clonotype: It is likely a read error, because the conserved phenylalanine at the end of the CDR3 is missing. The rearrangement uses TRBV5-1 and TRBJ2-1, with a tentative D call TRBD1 (5 bases). Between the trimmed V and J ends, which lost 0 bases and 8 bases, there was a span of 12 bases. Germline CDR1 and CDR2: SGHRS and YFSETQ. The CDR3 contains 14 residues. The chain's CDR3 is CASSLEGAAYEQFL. The CDR3 DNA reads as TGCGCCAGCAGCTTGGAAGGGGCGGCCTATGAGCAGTTCTTA.

This clonotype was seen ten or more times. This sequence joins TRBV12-3 or TRBV12-4 and TRBJ1-1; the D is unclear. The CDR3 has 13 residues. Trimming left V 5 bases short and J 2 bases short, with 9 bases between. CDR3: CASSRRLNTEAFF. The CDR3 nucleotides are TGTGCCAGCAGTCGTAGGCTTAACACTGAAGCTTTCTTT.

J is TRBJ2-5 and V is TRBV27; 7 positions match TRBD1. The germline gives CDR1 MNHEY, CDR2 SMNVEV (reference sequence). The V segment lost 8 bases and the J segment 4 bases; nucleotides outside the gene matches: 10. The CDR3 runs 14 residues. CDR3 in DNA: TGTGCCAGCGGAGACAGGGCTTTTGGAGAGACCCAGTACTTC. Translating it yields CASGDRAFGETQYF.

This clonotype was detected many times. The rearrangement links TRBV7-7 to TRBJ1-5, with D unclear. This CDR3 is built from 15 residues. V was cut by 5 bases and J by 2 bases, with 13 bases left in between. Germline V gene lookup returns CDR1 SSHAT and CDR2 FNYEAQ (reference sequence). The CDR3: CASSNLLLGNQPQHF. The DNA of the CDR3 is TGTGCCAGCAGCAATTTGCTACTGGGCAATCAGCCCCAGCATTTT.

The table lists this clonotype with a few counts. The rearrangement uses TRBV2 and TRBJ2-1, with D possibly being TRBD1 (6 bases). V was pared by 7 bases and J by 2 bases, with 12 bases between. Germline-derived CDR1 and CDR2 are SNHLY and FYNNEI. The CDR3 covers 14 residues. Here the CDR3 reads CASKEWDTYNEQFF. The CDR3 DNA reads as TGTGCCAGCAAGGAATGGGACACCTACAATGAGCAGTTCTTC.

The CDR3 DNA reads TGTGCCAGTAGTGCCGGGACAGGGATGAACACTGAAGCTTTCTTT. It specifies CASSAGTGMNTEAFF. V is TRBV19 and J is TRBJ1-1, with 9 nucleotides matching TRBD1. Germline values: CDR1 LNHDA, CDR2 SQIVND (reference sequence). CDR3 size: 15 residues. V trimming: 5 bases; J trimming: 0 bases; junction bases outside the gene matches: 4.

A few counts support this clonotype. The chain links TRBV28 to TRBJ1-4; D is unclear. In germline, CDR1 is MDHEN, CDR2 SYDVKM. Between the trimmed V and J ends, which lost 3 bases and 1 base, there was a span of 6 bases. The CDR3 is 14 residues long. CDR3 in amino acids: CASSFQLTNEKLFF. As DNA, the CDR3 is TGTGCCAGCAGTTTTCAGCTAACTAATGAAAAACTGTTTTTT.

This clonotype showed up many times. The rearrangement links TRBV7-8 to TRBJ2-1; 11 bases match TRBD2. Germline V gene lookup returns CDR1 SGHVS and CDR2 FQNEAQ. The CDR3 runs 18 residues. V gave up 0 bases and J gave up 4 bases; unmatched junction bases: 8. The CDR3 region is CASSLARLAGGPYNEQFF. Written as DNA, the CDR3 is TGTGCCAGCAGCTTAGCGCGGCTAGCGGGGGGCCCGTACAATGAGCAGTTCTTC.

V is TRBV7-9 and J is TRBJ1-3; D gene unclear. V was pared by 1 base and J by 0 bases, with 16 bases between. CDR3 length: 18 residues. CDR1 is SEHNR, CDR2 FQNEAQ, per germline (reference sequence). DNA for the CDR3: TGTGCCAGCAGCTTAGTCGTCAACCTGCTCCTCTCTGGAAACACCATATATTTT. This encodes CASSLVVNLLLSGNTIYF.